The 28 T cell receptor beta chains reported below all come from one sample, sequenced in a study of T cell responses to AZD1222 COVID-19 vaccine. Produced via immunoSEQ multiplex PCR; TCRdb's table is partial and in-frame only. Of 56,000 or so clones in the sample, 60% to 80% are singletons; the top ten hold approximately 5.2%. This specimen was peripheral blood, taken 28 days after the second AZD1222 dose. These TCRs come from an adult who received the AZD1222 COVID-19 vaccine.

The chain recombines TRBV27 with TRBJ1-1; no firm D call. This CDR3 is built from 13 residues. V lost 4 bases and J 1 base, leaving 7 bases between the germline ends. Germline lookup yields CDR1 MNHEY and CDR2 SMNVEV (reference sequence). The CDR3 DNA reads TGTGCCAGCAGTTACTGGCAGAACACTGAAGCTTTCTTT. Encoded protein: CASSYWQNTEAFF.

This rearrangement joins TRBV25-1 to TRBJ2-5, with 11 bases that match TRBD2. CDR3 length: 17 amino acids. Germline V lookup: CDR1 MGHDK, CDR2 SYGVNS. The V segment lost 3 bases and the J segment 0 bases; nucleotides outside the gene matches: 6. The CDR3 is CASSDWLAGGYQETQYF. CDR3 nucleotides: TGTGCCAGCAGTGATTGGCTAGCGGGGGGTTACCAAGAGACCCAGTACTTC. The full variable domain, rest sourced from reference TRBV25-1 and TRBJ2-5, is EADIYQTPRYLVIGTGKKITLECSQTMGHDKMYWYQQDPGMELHLIHYSYGVNSTEKGDLSSESTVSRIRTEHFPLTLESARPSHTSQYLCASSDWLAGGYQETQYFGPGTRLLVL.

The V and J genes are TRBV19 and TRBJ2-3, with D perhaps matching TRBD1 (7 bases). Germline CDR1 LNHDA, CDR2 SQIVND (reference sequence). Trimming shortened V by 3 bases and J by 4 bases, and 14 bases separated the two germline ends. The CDR3 sequence is 15 residues long. CDR3: CASSMEGARADTQYF. CDR3 sequence (DNA): TGTGCCAGTAGTATGGAGGGGGCCAGGGCAGATACGCAGTATTTT.

The chain uses TRBV24-1 and TRBJ2-2; TRBD2 aligns across 8 bases. Germline V CDR1 and CDR2: KGHDR, SFDVKD. Unmatched junction bases numbered 10, after V lost 1 base and J lost 7 bases. The CDR3 is made up of 17 amino acids. This chain's CDR3 is CATSDLIRGGQSGELFF. The CDR3 nucleotides are TGTGCCACCAGTGATTTAATCCGGGGGGGCCAGAGCGGGGAGCTGTTTTTT.

This clone occurred once. In DNA, the CDR3 is TGTGCCAGCACTCTACCTCGGGGGCCCCAGCATTTT. This gives the protein CASTLPRGPQHF. V gene TRBV28 combines with J gene TRBJ1-5; D is unresolved. Germline CDR1 reads MDHEN; CDR2 reads SYDVKM. The CDR3 covers 12 residues. The V end lost 7 bases, the J end lost 9 bases, and 13 bases lay between the germline ends.

The chain recombines TRBV5-4 with TRBJ1-1; TRBD1 is a possible D gene (6 bases). Trimming pared 2 bases from V and 6 bases from J, leaving 11 bases between. The germline gives CDR1 SGHNT, CDR2 YYREEE (reference sequence). The CDR3 is 13 residues long. CDR3 bases: TGTGCCAGCAGCTTTGGAAGGGGGGCTGAAGCTTTCTTT. Its protein product is CASSFGRGAEAFF.

The chain carries TRBV28 and TRBJ2-7; TRBD1 is a possible D gene (5 bases). This CDR3 spans 12 amino acids. The V and J ends lost 5 bases and 3 bases respectively, with 8 bases between them. Germline CDR1 and CDR2: MDHEN and SYDVKM. The CDR3 DNA is TGTGCCAGCAGTCAGCAGGGCTACGAGCAGTACGTC. This codes for CASSQQGYEQYV.

The CDR3 is CASSLGPTSALSYTF. CDR3 in DNA: TGCGCCAGCAGCTTAGGACCCACCTCGGCATTGAGCTACACCTTC. The rearrangement uses TRBV5-1 and TRBJ1-2; D remains unclear. The V end lost 2 bases, the J end lost 9 bases, and 20 bases lay between the germline ends. The CDR3 has 15 amino acids. The V gene's germline CDR1 is SGHRS and CDR2 YFSETQ.

In this sample, this clone turned up once. The chain uses TRBV2 and TRBJ1-2, with D uncertain. This CDR3 comprises 14 residues. With 1 base removed from V and 4 bases from J, the gap between germline ends came to 10 bases. Looked up from germline, CDR1 is SNHLY and CDR2 is FYNNEI. The CDR3 loop is CASSEEGLGYGYTF. CDR3 in DNA: TGTGCCAGCAGTGAAGAGGGATTGGGCTATGGCTACACCTTC.

The chain has TRBV7-7 and TRBJ2-2; D may be TRBD1 or TRBD2 (6 bases each). The V gene lost 5 bases and the J gene lost 6 bases, with 16 bases spanning the gap. The V gene's germline CDR1 is SSHAT and CDR2 FNYEAQ (reference sequence). CDR3 length equals 15 residues. CDR3 sequence (DNA): TGTGCCAGCAGCCCCGGGACACCGGGGGCCGGGGAGCTGTTTTTT. Encoded protein: CASSPGTPGAGELFF.

The chain links TRBV19 to TRBJ1-2; D gene unclear. V shed 6 bases and J shed 4 bases, with 24 bases lying between them. This CDR3 region has 17 residues. Germline values: CDR1 LNHDA, CDR2 SQIVND (reference sequence). The CDR3 is CASSHAQLGMGTYGYTF. CDR3 coding DNA: TGTGCCAGTAGCCATGCCCAGCTTGGGATGGGTACCTATGGCTACACCTTC.

The chain has TRBV6-5 and TRBJ1-5; possible D gene TRBD1, 5 bases. Germline values: CDR1 MNHEY, CDR2 SVGAGI. This CDR3 has 15 amino acids. The V gene lost 5 bases and the J gene lost 8 bases, with 19 bases spanning the gap. CDR3 nucleotides: TGTGCCAGCAGTCCTATGATGCAGGGAAAGGAGCCCCAGCATTTT. Protein product: CASSPMMQGKEPQHF.

This clone appeared a few times. The V and J genes are TRBV19 and TRBJ1-6; D unclear. Germline lookup yields CDR1 LNHDA and CDR2 SQIVND (reference sequence). Trimming shortened V by 5 bases and J by 7 bases, and 15 bases separated the two germline ends. This CDR3 spans 15 amino acids. CDR3: CASSPEHRLNSPLHF. The CDR3 nucleotides are TGTGCCAGTAGTCCCGAGCATCGGCTAAATTCACCCCTCCACTTT. Variable domain in full (rest from reference TRBV19 and TRBJ1-6): DGGITQSPKYLFRKEGQNVTLSCEQNLNHDAMYWYRQDPGQGLRLIYYSQIVNDFQKGDIAEGYSVSREKKESFPLTVTSAQKNPTAFYLCASSPEHRLNSPLHFGNGTRLTVT.

The chain recombines TRBV6-2 or TRBV6-3 with TRBJ2-7; 13 bases are shared with TRBD2. The germline gives CDR1 MNHEY, CDR2 SVGEGT. The CDR3 has 17 amino acids. V lost 2 bases, J lost 2 bases, and 6 bases stayed unmatched. This CDR3 is CASSYRTSGRVPYEQYF. The CDR3 DNA is TGTGCCAGCAGTTACCGGACTAGCGGGAGAGTACCCTACGAGCAGTACTTC.

This chain links TRBV7-2 with TRBJ2-3, with D hard to call. The CDR3 is made up of 14 amino acids. The germline V gene encodes CDR1 SGHTA and CDR2 FQGNSA. V gave up 1 base and J gave up 4 bases, with 9 bases separating them. CDR3 bases: TGTGCCAGCAGCTTAGGAGCAGTAGCAGATACGCAGTATTTT. As protein: CASSLGAVADTQYF.

V is TRBV4-2 and J is TRBJ2-5, with TRBD2 matching 11 bases. This CDR3 is built from 17 residues. Germline lookup yields CDR1 LGHNA and CDR2 YNFKEQ. After removal of 0 bases from V and 5 bases from J, the junction contained 8 bases not matched to a gene. The CDR3 loop reads CASSQESLAGGRETQYF. CDR3 coding DNA: TGTGCCAGCAGCCAAGAATCTCTAGCGGGGGGTAGGGAGACCCAGTACTTC.

The gene calls are TRBV19 and TRBJ1-5; no definite D call. This CDR3 region has 17 residues. V was trimmed by 1 base and J by 1 base, leaving 14 bases between them. Germline V lookup: CDR1 LNHDA, CDR2 SQIVND (reference sequence). In DNA, the CDR3 is TGTGCCAGTAGTATAGTCCGTCAAAAGAAAAGCAATCAGCCCCAGCATTTT. Translation gives CASSIVRQKKSNQPQHF.

The CDR3 sequence: CASSLSTSGNTIYF. DNA of the CDR3: TGTGCCAGCAGCTTAAGTACCTCTGGAAACACCATATATTTT. The V call is TRBV7-9, the J call TRBJ1-3, with D uncertain. Germline V gene sequence: CDR1 SEHNR, CDR2 FQNEAQ (reference sequence). V gave up 2 bases and J gave up 0 bases, with 5 bases separating them. The CDR3 runs to 14 residues.

This clone came up once. This chain joins TRBV4-2 and TRBJ1-2; 7 positions agree with TRBD1. CDR3 length: 17 residues. Per germline, CDR1 LGHNA and CDR2 YNFKEQ. The V segment lost 0 bases and the J segment 4 bases; nucleotides outside the gene matches: 11. In DNA form, the CDR3 reads TGTGCCAGCAGCCAAGAGCACCTACAGGGGCGCGGCTATGGCTACACCTTC. This translates into CASSQEHLQGRGYGYTF.

The V call is TRBV19, the J call TRBJ2-1; weak D call: TRBD2 (6 bases). In germline, CDR1 is LNHDA, CDR2 SQIVND (reference sequence). Between the trimmed V and J ends, which lost 8 bases and 7 bases, there was a span of 21 bases. This CDR3 has 15 residues. CDR3 DNA sequence: TGTGCCAGTTCACCCTGGGGAATGGCGGGGAATGAGCAGTTCTTC. Amino acids: CASSPWGMAGNEQFF. Variable domain in full (rest from reference TRBV19 and TRBJ2-1): DGGITQSPKYLFRKEGQNVTLSCEQNLNHDAMYWYRQDPGQGLRLIYYSQIVNDFQKGDIAEGYSVSREKKESFPLTVTSAQKNPTAFYLCASSPWGMAGNEQFFGPGTRLTVL.

The V gene is TRBV27, the J gene TRBJ1-2; D unresolved. Germline V gives CDR1 MNHEY, CDR2 SMNVEV (reference sequence). Trimming removed 4 bases from V and 5 bases from J, with 8 bases in between. The CDR3 is 12 amino acids. The CDR3 nucleotides read TGTGCCAGCAGTTCTGGGTTTTATGGCTACACCTTC. This gives the protein CASSSGFYGYTF.

The chain uses TRBV6-5 and TRBJ2-1; D call uncertain. The germline CDR1 and CDR2 sequences are MNHEY and SVGAGI. The CDR3 contains 13 residues. Trimming took 8 bases from V and 4 from J, leaving 12 bases between them. In DNA form, the CDR3 reads TGTGCCAGCCACGGTCAGCCATACAATGAGCAGTTCTTC. Protein: CASHGQPYNEQFF.

This clone was counted only a few times. The V call is TRBV6-1, the J call TRBJ1-1; TRBD1 might be the D (6 bases). V was pared by 2 bases and J by 1 base, with 8 bases between. From germline, CDR1 is MNHNS and CDR2 SASEGT. The CDR3 length is 14 residues. The CDR3 spells CASSEPGQNTEAFF. As DNA, the CDR3 is TGTGCCAGCAGTGAACCGGGACAGAACACTGAAGCTTTCTTT.

The chain joins TRBV6-2 or TRBV6-3 to TRBJ2-7; TRBD2 matches at 7 bases. V trimming: 3 bases; J trimming: 9 bases; junction bases outside the gene matches: 20. CDR1 MNHEY and CDR2 SVGEGT come from the germline V gene. CDR3 length: 17 amino acids. CDR3 in amino acids: CASSYSPLGGKANVQYF. CDR3 coding DNA: TGTGCCAGCAGTTATAGTCCGTTGGGAGGGAAGGCCAATGTGCAGTACTTC.

V and J are TRBV6-5 and TRBJ2-1; possibly TRBD1 or TRBD2 for D (5 bases each). The CDR3 has 16 residues. The germline V gene encodes CDR1 MNHEY and CDR2 SVGAGI. V was shortened by 4 bases and J by 6 bases, with 19 bases between the two germline ends. The CDR3 sequence is CASSSLGVGLVNEQFF. As DNA, the CDR3 is TGTGCCAGCAGTTCGCTGGGGGTCGGGCTTGTCAATGAGCAGTTCTTC.

The chain recombines TRBV9 with TRBJ2-3; tentatively, D is TRBD1 (5 bases). The CDR3 is made up of 14 amino acids. V was cut by 3 bases and J by 0 bases, with 8 bases left in between. The germline CDR1 and CDR2 sequences are SGDLS and YYNGEE. The CDR3 loop reads CASSEGLSTDTQYF. The DNA for the CDR3 is TGTGCCAGCAGCGAGGGGCTTAGCACAGATACGCAGTATTTT.

The chain couples TRBV19 to TRBJ2-1, with 15 bases matching TRBD2. This CDR3 contains 16 residues. With V trimmed by 4 bases and J by 6 bases, 4 bases remained unmatched. In germline, CDR1 is LNHDA, CDR2 SQIVND (reference sequence). CDR3 sequence (DNA): TGTGCCAGTAGTAAGCCGGGACTAGCGGGAGGCAATGAGCAGTTCTTC. Protein: CASSKPGLAGGNEQFF.

This clone has only a few counts. This chain links TRBV6-6 with TRBJ2-5; the D is unclear. V lost 4 bases and J lost 1, with 7 bases in between. Germline lookup yields CDR1 MNHNY and CDR2 SVGAGI (reference sequence). This CDR3 comprises 13 residues. The CDR3 region has the DNA TGTGCCAGCAGTTCCCGGGCCCAAGAGACCCAGTACTTC. Its translation is CASSSRAQETQYF.